A single sample gave rise to the 5 T cell receptor beta chains below, sequenced in a study of blood T cell repertoires in COVID-19. Sequenced by immunoSEQ multiplex PCR; TCRdb stores in-frame clones only, minus some. Altogether a few hundred thousand clones are present, roughly nine tenths being singletons, with the ten largest covering 0.95% to 1.3%. The sample was PBMCs or T cells enriched from blood (not recorded which). Every receptor here comes from a man aged 25 to 40 who had recovered from COVID-19.

The chain links TRBV5-1 to TRBJ2-6, with no clear D. CDR1 and CDR2 from the germline V gene are SGHRS and YFSETQ. V lost 0 bases and J lost 0, with 10 bases in between. CDR3 length: 17 residues. The CDR3 nucleotides are TGCGCCAGCAGCTTGGCCCACTCCCTCTCTGGGGCCAACGTCCTGACTTTC. Amino acid sequence: CASSLAHSLSGANVLTF.

The chain joins TRBV12-3 or TRBV12-4 to TRBJ1-2, with 7 bases lining up with TRBD1. The CDR3 extends over 13 amino acids. The trim removed 6 bases at V and 7 bases at J, leaving 8 bases unmatched. The CDR3 is CASSPDRVAGYTF. CDR3 DNA sequence: TGTGCCAGCAGCCCAGACAGGGTGGCTGGCTACACCTTC.

The rearrangement joins TRBV18 to TRBJ2-7, with D perhaps TRBD1 (6 bases). This CDR3 spans 15 amino acids. V shed 6 bases and J shed 5 bases, with 20 bases lying between them. Germline CDR1 KGHSH, CDR2 LQKENI. CDR3 loop: CASSYGLQGFDEQYF. The DNA for the CDR3 is TGTGCCAGCTCGTACGGGTTACAGGGTTTCGACGAGCAGTACTTC.

This rearrangement joins TRBV3-1 (or the pseudogene TRBV3-2) to TRBJ1-6, with TRBD1 matching over 7 bases. The ends lost 0 bases at V and 3 bases at J; junction bases unmatched: 2. In germline, CDR1 is LGHDT, CDR2 YNNKEL (reference sequence). CDR3 size: 16 residues. CDR3 sequence: CASSQEGQYYNSPLHF. CDR3 nucleotide sequence: TGTGCCAGCAGCCAAGAGGGACAGTACTATAATTCACCCCTCCACTTT.

In this sample, this clone turned up a few times. V gene TRBV24-1 combines with J gene TRBJ1-2; TRBD1 aligns across 9 bases. The germline V gene encodes CDR1 KGHDR and CDR2 SFDVKD. V lost 3 bases, J lost 3 bases, and 4 bases stayed unmatched. The CDR3 has 15 residues. The CDR3 is CATSDPGQGYYGYTF. CDR3 sequence (DNA): TGTGCCACCAGTGATCCCGGACAGGGGTACTATGGCTACACCTTC.